The 7 T cell receptor beta chains given below trace back to one sample, sequenced in a study of T cell responses to AZD1222 COVID-19 vaccine. Data came from immunoSEQ multiplex PCR; TCRdb stores just in-frame clones and leaves some out. The sample records over 70,000 clones, approximately 86% being singletons. This material consisted of peripheral blood, taken on day 0 of AZD1222 vaccination. The receptor source for this set is an adult in good health.

V is TRBV7-8 and J is TRBJ2-6, with D possibly being TRBD1 (6 bases). CDR1 and CDR2 (germline): SGHVS, FQNEAQ. This CDR3 has 19 amino acids. Trimming took off 4 bases at V and 0 bases at J, with 19 bases between the two ends. The CDR3 DNA reads as TGTGCCAGCAGCTATCCAACAGGGCGAATGACCTCTGGGGCCAACGTCCTGACTTTC. Its translation is CASSYPTGRMTSGANVLTF.

The rearrangement joins TRBV4-1 to TRBJ1-4; 7 nucleotides line up with TRBD1. The length of the CDR3 is 15 residues. Germline CDR1 and CDR2: MGHRA and YSYEKL. V lost 1 base to trimming and J lost 4 bases; unmatched junction nucleotides: 3. CDR3 region: CASSQGGTVNEKLFF. Written as DNA, the CDR3 is TGCGCCAGCAGCCAAGGCGGGACAGTTAATGAAAAACTGTTTTTT.

The rearrangement joins TRBV27 to TRBJ2-1; D is possibly TRBD1 (6 bases). The V gene lost 4 bases and the J gene lost 1 base, with 14 bases spanning the gap. Per the germline V gene, CDR1 is MNHEY and CDR2 is SMNVEV (reference sequence). This CDR3 has 16 residues. Here the CDR3 DNA reads TGTGCCAGCAGTTCTTCTCCAGGGGTGTCCTACAATGAGCAGTTCTTC. It encodes CASSSSPGVSYNEQFF.

CDR3 protein: CASSARDRDTGELFF. As DNA, the CDR3 is TGTGCCAGCAGTGCCCGGGACAGAGACACCGGGGAGCTGTTTTTT. V is TRBV25-1 and J is TRBJ2-2; 7 bases fit TRBD1. The V segment lost 4 bases and the J segment 3 bases; nucleotides outside the gene matches: 5. CDR3 length: 15 amino acids. CDR1 is MGHDK and CDR2 is SYGVNS in the germline V gene.

The V call is TRBV9, the J call TRBJ2-2; 14 positions agree with TRBD2. CDR3 length equals 18 residues. Germline V gene lookup returns CDR1 SGDLS and CDR2 YYNGEE. J gave up 3 bases and V 4 bases, and 8 bases lay outside the gene matches. CDR3 residues: CASSLGLAGGGDTGELFF. CDR3 sequence (DNA): TGTGCCAGCAGCTTAGGACTAGCGGGAGGTGGGGACACCGGGGAGCTGTTTTTT.

The chain couples TRBV30 to TRBJ1-1, with D uncertain. The germline V and J ends were trimmed by 0 bases and 1 base, with 6 bases remaining between them. This CDR3 is 13 amino acids long. From germline, CDR1 is GTSNPN and CDR2 SVGIG (reference sequence). DNA for the CDR3: TGTGCCTGGAGTGTAACAAGGAACACTGAAGCTTTCTTT. The encoded protein is CAWSVTRNTEAFF. Supplemented by reference TRBV30 and TRBJ1-1, the full variable domain reads SQTIHQWPATLVQPVGSPLSLECTVEGTSNPNLYWYRQAAGRGLQLLFYSVGIGQISSEVPQNLSASRPQDRQFILSSKKLLLSDSGFYLCAWSVTRNTEAFFGQGTRLTVV.

V usage is TRBV4-1 and J usage is TRBJ1-2; 11 nucleotides match TRBD1. Germline V gene lookup returns CDR1 MGHRA and CDR2 YSYEKL. J was trimmed by 4 bases and V by 1 base; bases with no gene match: 2. This CDR3 region has 15 residues. CDR3 DNA: TGCGCCAGCAGCCAAGGGACAGGGGGCGGCTATGGCTACACCTTC. Protein product: CASSQGTGGGYGYTF.